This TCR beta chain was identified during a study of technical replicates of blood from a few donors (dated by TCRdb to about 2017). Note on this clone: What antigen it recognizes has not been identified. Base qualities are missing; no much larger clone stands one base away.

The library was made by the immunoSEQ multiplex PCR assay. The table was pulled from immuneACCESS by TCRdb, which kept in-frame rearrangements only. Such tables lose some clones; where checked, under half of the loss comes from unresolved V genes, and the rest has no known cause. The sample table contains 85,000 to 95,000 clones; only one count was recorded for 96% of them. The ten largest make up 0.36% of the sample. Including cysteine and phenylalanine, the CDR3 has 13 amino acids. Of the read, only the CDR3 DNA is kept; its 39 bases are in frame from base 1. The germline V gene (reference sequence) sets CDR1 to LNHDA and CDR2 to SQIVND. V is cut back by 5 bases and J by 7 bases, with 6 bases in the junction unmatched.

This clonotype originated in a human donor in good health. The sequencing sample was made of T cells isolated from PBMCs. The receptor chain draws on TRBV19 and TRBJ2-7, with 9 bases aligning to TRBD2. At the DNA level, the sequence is TGTGCCAGTAGTGGTACTAGCGGGCGGGAGCAGTACTTC. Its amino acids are CASSGTSGREQYF.